The clone carrying this T cell receptor beta chain was picked up many times. This sample was included in a study of Graves' ophthalmopathy and Graves' hyperthyroidism. People with hyperthyroidism were aged 18 to 65 and newly diagnosed, under 2 months' duration. The TCR beta CDR3 regions underwent amplification from RNA transcripts. HTBI primers were employed in first-round RT-PCR, then a second-round multiplex PCR followed. TCRdb redid the calling of the multiplex PCR reads with MiXCR, one entry per CDR3 protein. The sample has over a million distinct CDR3 sequences, around a third seen once. This clonotype was sampled from an adult man with Graves' hyperthyroidism. Source material: peripheral blood or thyroid tissue (not recorded which).

The CDR3 protein is CASSWTSGAPGANVLTF. CDR3 nucleotides: TGTGCCAGCAGCTGGACTAGCGGGGCCCCTGGGGCCAACGTCCTGACTTTC. The chain employs TRBV7-8 and TRBJ2-6; 12 bases agree with TRBD2. The CDR3 covers 17 residues. The junction had 3 bases not matched to a gene; V was cut back by 4 bases and J by 2 bases. Per germline, CDR1 SGHVS and CDR2 FQNEAQ.